The clone carrying this TCR beta chain was observed many times. The antigen remains undetermined. Documented time point: longitudinal time-point 2. PBMCs numbering 2 million and stored at -80 C yielded the unsorted libraries. This entry comes from a study of neurological immune-mediated disorders. Findings and limits, study-wide: CDR3 amino acid sequences found in expanded clones were never shared across subjects, suggesting private repertoires in all groups. HTLV-1-associated myelopathy had the most TCR clonal expansion, while multiple sclerosis had the least, a level that fell below healthy controls.

The CDR3 is 16 amino acids. Germline V gene lookup returns CDR1 SGHRS and CDR2 YFSETQ. Trimming removed 0 bases from V and 8 bases from J, with 18 bases in between. As for the cDNA, it was generated by 5'RACE with 10-nucleotide random UMIs. TCRdb passed the 5' RACE reads through MiXCR, listing each CDR3 protein once. Of 84,000 or so distinct CDR3 sequences listed, under 15% are singletons. This TCR derives from a female donor with HTLV-1-associated myelopathy (HAM/TSP). V usage is TRBV5-1 and J usage is TRBJ2-1, with D perhaps matching TRBD1 or TRBD2 (5 bases each). The source material was PBMCs. CDR3 nucleotides: TGCGCCAGCAGCTTGGCTGCCGGGACCTTCTTCGATGAGCAGTTCTTC. This encodes CASSLAAGTFFDEQFF.